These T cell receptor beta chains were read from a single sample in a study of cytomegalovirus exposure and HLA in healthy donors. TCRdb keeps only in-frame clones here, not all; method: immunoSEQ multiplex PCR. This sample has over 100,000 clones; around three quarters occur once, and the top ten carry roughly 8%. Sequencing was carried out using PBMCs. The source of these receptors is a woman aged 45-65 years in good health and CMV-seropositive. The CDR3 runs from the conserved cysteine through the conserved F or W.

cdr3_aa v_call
CASSLRGRNTEAFF TRBV7-2
CAIRGLAGGNTGELFF TRBV10-3
CASSPSPSTGTSGRSSTDTQYF TRBV21-1
CASSFRAEGRDTDTQYF TRBV7-6
CASRDRGLGNTIYF TRBV6-5
CASSLAGQPDTQYF TRBV5-1
CASSERGAGGLTDTQYF TRBV7-9
CASSLSELGGSYNEQFF TRBV5-1
CASNNAGNSYEQYF TRBV5-4
CSSSHNPGQGEEKLFF TRBV7-9
CASSQEAQGELAFF TRBV4-2
CASSDRTSGVSYEQYF TRBV2
CASSEGGGGTTEAFF TRBV2
CASSGTGGSYEQYF TRBV5-1
CASSRTPMGTDTQYF TRBV2
CATSSQTGFYEQYF TRBV15
CSSTTTGAYGYTF TRBV7-9
CASSVVSGSADTQYF TRBV9
CASTETGARPEAFF TRBV28
CASSPGGRYNEQFF TRBV27
CASSPLQGKNSQYF TRBV4-1
CASSRMRSPGGYTF TRBV7-2
CASSDLAGGQETQYF TRBV2
CASAGGKVYNEQFF TRBV7-2
CSVEDVGQGGTSPLHF TRBV29-1
CASSRTGGDEKLFF TRBV5-5
CASSLLGGPTDEQFF TRBV7-3
CASSLAEGGWEQFF TRBV5-1
CASSLGGQPSYEQYF TRBV11-2
CASSPFMGLYEQYF TRBV4-2
CASSLGLAADTQYF TRBV5-1
CASNLNAGNEQFF TRBV6-1
CASSRGTSGRIEQFF TRBV27
CASSWGQGSNEKLFF TRBV5-1
CASSPGASNTEAFF TRBV4-3
CASSIRTSGYNEQFF TRBV19
CASSVAGGPDTQYF TRBV2
CASSLQGNEQFF TRBV5-4
CASSYGQGGAYEQYF TRBV6-5
CAPPGGVRTDTQYF TRBV21-1
CASSPGGANQPQHF TRBV5-6
CASSSQTATNEKLFF TRBV5-4
CASSQEGVGGSQYF TRBV4-1
CASSLQGYNEQFF TRBV4-1
CATSRAGEETQYF TRBV15
CSVTGGGRSTDTQYF TRBV29-1